The 27 T cell receptor beta chains below were found in one sample sequenced in a study of blood T cell repertoires in COVID-19. This table comes from immunoSEQ multiplex PCR, and its TCRdb copy is limited to in-frame clones, with some not included. The sample holds 240,000 or so clones, roughly 86% seen once. The source material was PBMCs or T cells enriched from blood (not recorded which). Receptors originate from a woman aged 40-49 years with acute COVID-19.

The chain links TRBV2 to TRBJ1-1, with D possibly matching TRBD1 (6 bases). The CDR3 runs 12 residues. The germline gives CDR1 SNHLY, CDR2 FYNNEI. Trimming pared 1 base from V and 7 bases from J, leaving 7 bases between. The CDR3: CASSEGTDEAFF. The CDR3 coding sequence is TGTGCCAGCAGTGAAGGGACAGATGAAGCTTTCTTT.

The chain recombines TRBV19 with TRBJ2-7, with D possibly being TRBD1 (5 bases). V was shortened by 3 bases and J by 2 bases, with 17 bases between the two germline ends. CDR1 is LNHDA, CDR2 SQIVND, per germline (reference sequence). The CDR3 is made up of 16 amino acids. This CDR3 reads CASSMVGAASTYEQYF. For the CDR3, the DNA is TGTGCCAGTAGTATGGTAGGGGCAGCAAGTACCTACGAGCAGTACTTC.

This chain joins TRBV13 and TRBJ2-7; 9 positions match TRBD2. J gave up 1 base and V 5 bases, and 18 bases lay outside the gene matches. The CDR3 loop spans 19 amino acids. The germline V gene has CDR1 PRHDT and CDR2 FYEKMQ (reference sequence). Here the CDR3 reads CASSAISRIAGVASYEQYF. As DNA, the CDR3 is TGTGCCAGCAGCGCCATATCCCGCATAGCGGGAGTAGCATCCTACGAGCAGTACTTC.

The J gene is TRBJ2-1, the V gene TRBV5-4; D remains ambiguous. The length of the CDR3 is 12 residues. The germline V gene has CDR1 SGHNT and CDR2 YYREEE (reference sequence). V shed 2 bases and J shed 7 bases, with 7 bases lying between them. The CDR3 bases are TGTGCCAGCAGCTTCAACTCAAATGAGCAGTTCTTC. Its protein product is CASSFNSNEQFF.

CDR3 in DNA: TGTGCCAGCAGAGGGACAGGGGAGACCCAGTACTTC. Its translation: CASRGTGETQYF. The chain joins TRBV5-8 to TRBJ2-5, with TRBD1 identical over 9 bases. CDR1 and CDR2 from the germline V gene are SGHTS and YDEGEE. The V segment lost 5 bases and the J segment 5 bases; nucleotides outside the gene matches: 1. The CDR3 extends over 12 amino acids.

The CDR3 DNA follows: TGTGCCAGCAGCTTGGCCAGCGGGAGGGCCACCGGGGAGCTGTTTTTT. Translated: CASSLASGRATGELFF. The chain uses TRBV5-5 and TRBJ2-2; TRBD2 agrees at 10 bases. This CDR3 contains 16 residues. The trim removed 0 bases at V and 4 bases at J, leaving 3 bases unmatched. Germline CDR1 and CDR2: SGHKS and YYEKEE (reference sequence).

The J gene is TRBJ1-4, the V gene TRBV29-1; D is unclear. The CDR3 sequence is 11 residues long. Germline CDR1 SQVTM, CDR2 ANQGSEA. V lost 7 bases and J lost 3, with 6 bases in between. The CDR3 is CSAHANEKLFF. CDR3 DNA: TGCAGCGCCCATGCTAATGAAAAACTGTTTTTT.

V is TRBV7-6 and J is TRBJ2-2; the match to TRBD1 covers 8 bases. The junction had 3 bases not matched to a gene; V was cut back by 5 bases and J by 1 base. CDR1 is SGHVS and CDR2 is FNYEAQ in the germline V gene. The CDR3 is 15 residues long. The CDR3 DNA follows: TGTGCCAGCAGCCCCGGGACAGGGAACACCGGGGAGCTGTTTTTT. Amino acid sequence: CASSPGTGNTGELFF.

The genes are TRBV27 and TRBJ1-2; 7 bases match TRBD1. The CDR3 contains 14 residues. Germline CDR1 MNHEY, CDR2 SMNVEV (reference sequence). Trimming removed 6 bases from V and 3 bases from J; junction bases left unmatched: 7. CDR3 bases: TGTGCCAGCAGCCGCCGGGACAGAGACTATGGCTACACCTTC. As protein: CASSRRDRDYGYTF.

V usage is TRBV28 and J usage is TRBJ2-4, with 7 bases matching TRBD2. Germline-derived CDR1 and CDR2 are MDHEN and SYDVKM. The V segment lost 3 bases and the J segment 10 bases; nucleotides outside the gene matches: 12. This CDR3 contains 15 residues. CDR3: CASSLSESGLRIQYF. The CDR3 DNA sequence: TGTGCCAGCAGTTTGTCGGAGTCGGGACTAAGAATTCAGTACTTC.

The chain links TRBV19 to TRBJ2-4; TRBD2 agrees at 9 bases. V dropped 2 bases and J dropped 6; count of bases not matched to a gene: 8. The length of the CDR3 is 16 residues. CDR1 LNHDA and CDR2 SQIVND come from the germline V gene (reference sequence). CDR3 nucleotide sequence: TGTGCCAGTAGTATACTGGCGGGAGGGGAGGGAAACATTCAGTACTTC. Protein: CASSILAGGEGNIQYF. Combining the CDR3 with reference TRBV19 and TRBJ2-4 gives the whole variable domain DGGITQSPKYLFRKEGQNVTLSCEQNLNHDAMYWYRQDPGQGLRLIYYSQIVNDFQKGDIAEGYSVSREKKESFPLTVTSAQKNPTAFYLCASSILAGGEGNIQYFGAGTRLSVL.

The chain employs TRBV19 and TRBJ2-1, with 8 bases that match TRBD2. Germline lookup yields CDR1 LNHDA and CDR2 SQIVND (reference sequence). This CDR3 has 16 amino acids. Germline trimming cut 5 bases from V and 4 bases from J; bases unmatched to any gene: 10. The CDR3, as DNA: TGTGCCAGTAGTCCGAGCACTAGCGGAGCGTACAATGAGCAGTTCTTC. As protein: CASSPSTSGAYNEQFF.

This sequence joins TRBV28 and TRBJ1-2; 8 nucleotides match TRBD1. The CDR3 covers 16 residues. V trimming: 7 bases; J trimming: 7 bases; junction bases outside the gene matches: 17. In germline, CDR1 is MDHEN, CDR2 SYDVKM. The CDR3 here is CASTLKRSGTGGGYTF. In DNA form, the CDR3 reads TGTGCCAGCACCCTGAAACGCTCCGGGACAGGAGGTGGCTACACCTTC.

The J gene is TRBJ2-7, the V gene TRBV27; a weak D match, TRBD2 (5 bases). The CDR3 sequence is 15 residues long. Germline CDR1 reads MNHEY; CDR2 reads SMNVEV (reference sequence). V was cut by 5 bases and J by 6 bases, with 20 bases left in between. CDR3 coding DNA: TGTGCCAGCAGTCCGCGGGCCAGCCTCATTTCCGAGCAGTACTTC. Its protein product is CASSPRASLISEQYF.

The table lists this clone with a few counts. The rearrangement uses TRBV6-4 and TRBJ1-2; no clear D. V gave up 1 base and J gave up 2 bases, with 8 bases separating them. Germline lookup yields CDR1 MRHNA and CDR2 SNTAGT. The length of the CDR3 is 14 residues. The CDR3 coding sequence is TGTGCCAGCAGTGACTTCCCACAGAACTATGGCTACACCTTC. It yields the protein CASSDFPQNYGYTF.

CDR3 bases: TGTGCCAGCACAGGGGATTTGTACGAGCAGTACTTC. This translates into CASTGDLYEQYF. The rearrangement uses TRBV6-6 and TRBJ2-7; D may be TRBD1 (6 bases). This CDR3 region has 12 residues. From germline, CDR1 is MNHNY and CDR2 SVGAGI (reference sequence). V shed 7 bases and J shed 4 bases, with 11 bases lying between them.

This sequence joins TRBV5-1 and TRBJ1-1, with TRBD1 matching over 8 bases. Per germline, CDR1 SGHRS and CDR2 YFSETQ. The V segment lost 4 bases and the J segment 10 bases; nucleotides outside the gene matches: 9. The CDR3 spans 13 residues. The CDR3 bases are TGCGCCAGCAGCGAACCCACAGGGGGATTAGCTTTCTTT. As protein: CASSEPTGGLAFF.

This clone occurred once. The chain carries TRBV12-3 or TRBV12-4 and TRBJ2-1, with D perhaps matching TRBD2 (7 bases). V gave up 8 bases and J gave up 6 bases, with 11 bases separating them. This CDR3 region has 12 residues. CDR3 coding DNA: TGTGCCAGCGGGAGGGACACCAATGAGCAGTTCTTC. Translation: CASGRDTNEQFF.

The chain uses TRBV5-1 and TRBJ2-6; a weak D match, TRBD2 (5 bases). V lost 7 bases and J 0 bases, leaving 8 bases between the germline ends. CDR1 is SGHRS, CDR2 YFSETQ, per germline. This CDR3 is 14 amino acids long. The CDR3 DNA reads as TGCGCCAGCGGACTGCCCTCTGGGGCCAACGTCCTGACTTTC. Translated, it gives CASGLPSGANVLTF.

The CDR3 DNA follows: TGTGCCAGCAGGAGGCAGAGGGATAATTCACCCCTCCACTTT. Amino acid sequence: CASRRQRDNSPLHF. This chain links TRBV2 with TRBJ1-6, with D unclear. Trimming left V 6 bases short and J 5 bases short, with 11 bases between. This CDR3 spans 14 amino acids. Germline V CDR1 and CDR2: SNHLY, FYNNEI.

This CDR3 reads CASSQVRHPGGKDTQYF. Here the CDR3 DNA reads TGTGCCAGCAGCCAAGTTAGGCATCCGGGGGGTAAGGATACGCAGTATTTT. The chain uses TRBV14 and TRBJ2-3, with TRBD2 identical over 7 bases. Unmatched junction bases numbered 13, after V lost 1 base and J lost 6 bases. Germline CDR1 is SGHDN and CDR2 is FVKESK. The length of the CDR3 is 17 residues.

The chain combines TRBV3-1 (or the pseudogene TRBV3-2) with TRBJ1-2; no firm D call. Germline V gene sequence: CDR1 LGHDT, CDR2 YNNKEL (reference sequence). The CDR3 is made up of 16 amino acids. The ends were cut back, 0 bases at V and 8 bases at J, with 19 bases in the middle. Written as DNA, the CDR3 is TGTGCCAGCAGCCAAGATCTGGCGGGGAGTTCGCGCGGCTACACCTTC. Protein product: CASSQDLAGSSRGYTF.

The chain carries TRBV12-5 and TRBJ2-7, with 10 bases identical to TRBD2. CDR1 and CDR2 from the germline V gene are LGHNT and FRNRAP. This CDR3 region has 20 residues. V shed 0 bases and J 6 bases; nucleotides not matched to a gene: 20. CDR3 nucleotide sequence: TGTGCTAGTGGTTTGGTAAATTGGAGCGGGAGGGCCCTCGAAGGTCGCGAGCAGTACTTC. As protein: CASGLVNWSGRALEGREQYF. The variable domain in full, with the rest retrieved from reference TRBV12-5 and TRBJ2-7, is DARVTQTPRHKVTEMGQEVTMRCQPILGHNTVFWYRQTMMQGLELLAYFRNRAPLDDSGMPKDRFSAEMPDATLATLKIQPSEPRDSAVYFCASGLVNWSGRALEGREQYFGPGTRLTVT.

V and J are TRBV6-1 and TRBJ2-7; weak D call: TRBD2 (5 bases). Germline-derived CDR1 and CDR2 are MNHNS and SASEGT. V was shortened by 1 base and J by 3 bases, with 16 bases between the two germline ends. The CDR3 is 16 amino acids. Here the CDR3 reads CASSEGPLGSDYEQYF. DNA of the CDR3: TGTGCCAGCAGTGAAGGGCCCCTGGGTAGCGACTACGAGCAGTACTTC.

This clone was recorded only once. The chain links TRBV6-5 to TRBJ2-7, with 9 bases matching TRBD2. The CDR3 is made up of 16 amino acids. The germline gives CDR1 MNHEY, CDR2 SVGAGI. The trim removed 0 bases at V and 5 bases at J, leaving 8 bases unmatched. This chain's CDR3 is CASSYSTSGPPHEQYF. The CDR3 nucleotides are TGTGCCAGCAGTTACTCAACTAGCGGGCCCCCCCACGAGCAGTACTTC.

This sequence joins TRBV5-6 and TRBJ2-7; TRBD2 aligns across 7 bases. The CDR3 length is 14 residues. Germline CDR1 is SGHDT and CDR2 is YYEEEE. J lost 6 bases, V lost 3 bases, and 9 bases had no gene match. CDR3 loop: CASSSLAGVLEQYF. The DNA of the CDR3 is TGTGCCAGCAGCTCCTTGGCGGGAGTGCTCGAGCAGTACTTC.

This clone was picked up one time. The V gene is TRBV19, the J gene TRBJ2-1; maybe TRBD2 (6 bases). The germline gives CDR1 LNHDA, CDR2 SQIVND (reference sequence). The V end lost 4 bases, the J end lost 7 bases, and 17 bases lay between the germline ends. The CDR3 sequence is 15 residues long. CDR3 sequence reads: CASSTLWGAGNEQFF. DNA of the CDR3: TGTGCCAGTAGTACCCTATGGGGAGCGGGTAATGAGCAGTTCTTC.